The rows below give T cell receptor beta chains drawn from one sample of a study of CD8+ T cells in alopecia areata. Repertoires were generated with immunoSEQ multiplex PCR, while TCRdb's copy carries only in-frame clones and drops some. The sample holds fewer than 100,000 clones, around three quarters seen once. This material consisted of CD8+ T cells sorted from blood, taken at approximately week 45, from a patient treated with tofacitinib. These receptors all stem from a human donor with alopecia areata. CDR3s include the opening cysteine and the closing phenylalanine or tryptophan. A D gene is named only where the DNA matches it firmly. Size is stated for part of the rows, as once, few or many counts, or as a class when the clone is expanded.

j_gene,abundance,d_gene,v_gene,CDR3aa,CDR3nt
TRBJ1-1,once,NA,TRBV5-1,CASSSTDKNTEAFF,TGCGCCAGCAGCTCGACAGACAAGAACACTGAAGCTTTCTTT
TRBJ1-1,NA,TRBD1,TRBV7-6,CASSPRTGSGAEAFF,TGTGCCAGCAGCCCGCGGACAGGGAGTGGAGCTGAAGCTTTCTTT
TRBJ1-1,NA,NA,TRBV29-1,CSDGQWGDTEAFF,TGCAGCGACGGACAGTGGGGGGACACTGAAGCTTTCTTT
TRBJ1-1,NA,NA,TRBV7-9,CASSLAGTTEAFF,TGTGCCAGCAGCTTAGCAGGGACCACTGAAGCTTTCTTT
TRBJ2-7,NA,TRBD2,TRBV30,CAWSETSGGVEQYF,TGTGCCTGGAGTGAGACTAGCGGGGGGGTCGAGCAGTACTTC
TRBJ2-1,NA,NA,TRBV20-1,CSATTAGEQFF,TGCAGTGCCACCACGGCTGGGGAGCAGTTCTTC
TRBJ2-7,NA,NA,TRBV20-1,CSALDSYEQYF,TGCAGTGCGCTGGACAGTTACGAGCAGTACTTC
TRBJ2-1,NA,TRBD2,TRBV30,CAWSVGDYPLNEQFF,TGTGCCTGGAGTGTCGGGGACTACCCCCTCAATGAGCAGTTCTTC
TRBJ2-1,NA,NA,TRBV7-8,CASSLAVGSSYNEQFF,TGTGCCAGCAGCTTAGCCGTGGGGTCGAGCTACAATGAGCAGTTCTTC
TRBJ2-1,NA,TRBD1,TRBV6-6,CASSYVPGQGADEQFF,TGTGCCAGCAGTTATGTCCCGGGACAGGGTGCGGATGAGCAGTTCTTC
TRBJ2-7,once,NA,TRBV30,CAWSGAGPYEQYF,TGTGCCTGGAGTGGGGCAGGCCCCTACGAGCAGTACTTC
TRBJ1-1,NA,NA,TRBV5-1,CASSPSAGAFTEAFF,TGCGCCAGCAGCCCCTCGGCCGGGGCATTTACTGAAGCTTTCTTT
TRBJ2-1,NA,TRBD2,TRBV5-1,CASSLDAGGQFNEQFF,TGCGCCAGCAGCTTGGACGCGGGGGGTCAATTCAATGAGCAGTTCTTC
TRBJ2-7,NA,TRBD1,TRBV30,CAWSEGQPSYEQYF,TGTGCCTGGAGCGAGGGACAGCCCTCCTACGAGCAGTACTTC
TRBJ2-3,NA,NA,TRBV4-3,CASSQSTSVDTQYF,TGCGCCAGCAGCCAAAGCACTAGTGTAGATACGCAGTATTTT
TRBJ1-5,few,NA,TRBV7-9,CASSLSPSQPQHF,TGTGCCAGCAGCTTAAGTCCATCTCAGCCCCAGCATTTT
TRBJ2-7,NA,TRBD1,TRBV5-1,CASSLGTGTGYEQYF,TGCGCCAGCAGCTTGGGAACCGGGACAGGGTACGAGCAGTACTTC
TRBJ1-2,NA,TRBD1,TRBV7-6,CASSAPGGTGMIYGYTF,TGTGCCAGCAGCGCACCCGGGGGGACAGGGATGATCTATGGCTACACCTTC
TRBJ2-7,NA,TRBD1,TRBV4-3,CASSQDSGQGVSYEQYF,TGCGCCAGCAGCCAAGATTCGGGACAGGGGGTATCCTACGAGCAGTACTTC
TRBJ2-2,few,TRBD1,TRBV19,CASGTGPAGELFF,TGTGCCAGCGGGACAGGGCCGGCCGGGGAGCTGTTTTTT
TRBJ2-3,NA,TRBD1,TRBV4-1,CASSQEPDREPDTQYF,TGCGCCAGCAGCCAAGAACCCGACAGGGAGCCAGATACGCAGTATTTT
TRBJ2-7,NA,TRBD1,TRBV13,CASSLLGGVGYEQYF,TGTGCCAGCAGCTTATTAGGGGGCGTTGGGTACGAGCAGTACTTC
TRBJ1-2,NA,NA,TRBV19,CASSALLEGYTF,TGTGCCAGTAGTGCTCTACTGGAGGGCTACACCTTC
TRBJ1-2,once,NA,TRBV6-6,CASTAPGGYTF,TGTGCCAGCACCGCCCCCGGGGGCTACACCTTC
TRBJ2-3,NA,NA,TRBV4-3,CASSQEWGGADTQYF,TGCGCCAGCAGCCAAGAATGGGGCGGCGCAGATACGCAGTATTTT
TRBJ2-2,NA,NA,TRBV29-1,CSVVRVNTGELFF,TGCAGCGTTGTCCGGGTGAACACCGGGGAGCTGTTTTTT
TRBJ1-1,few,NA,TRBV30,CAWTPGQRNTEAFF,TGTGCCTGGACCCCGGGACAACGGAACACTGAAGCTTTCTTT
TRBJ2-1,NA,NA,TRBV9,CASSVKDSYNEQFF,TGTGCCAGCAGCGTTAAGGATTCCTACAATGAGCAGTTCTTC
TRBJ2-1,NA,NA,TRBV4-1,CASSQVGLNSYNEQFF,TGCGCCAGCAGCCAAGTGGGCCTCAATTCCTACAATGAGCAGTTCTTC
TRBJ2-2,NA,NA,TRBV9,CASSQNPKQNTGELFF,TGTGCCAGCAGCCAAAATCCAAAACAGAACACCGGGGAGCTGTTTTTT
TRBJ2-1,NA,TRBD1,TRBV9,CASSVAKGAGNEQFF,TGTGCCAGCAGCGTAGCGAAGGGGGCTGGCAATGAGCAGTTCTTC
TRBJ1-2,few,NA,TRBV29-1,CSVQPGVGYGYTF,TGCAGTGTTCAACCGGGGGTCGGCTATGGCTACACCTTC
TRBJ1-6,NA,NA,TRBV4-3,CASSQLTGGDSPLHF,TGCGCCAGCAGCCAGCTGACGGGGGGGGATTCACCCCTCCACTTT
TRBJ1-2,NA,NA,TRBV7-9,CASSLVVEEAVIGYTF,TGTGCCAGCAGCTTAGTTGTGGAGGAGGCCGTGATTGGCTACACCTTC
TRBJ2-5,NA,TRBD1,TRBV4-3,CASSQEGFSGTGVWTQYF,TGCGCCAGCAGCCAAGAAGGATTCTCCGGGACAGGGGTCTGGACCCAGTACTTC